This TCR beta chain derives from a study of blood T cells in healthy people across ages. This clonotype was seen only once. It was 9.5 to 10 milliliters of peripheral blood that were drawn from each donor. A sample-barcoded 5' primer and a J-beta primer mix were used in a second PCR of roughly 7 to 11 cycles. TCRdb reprocessed the 5' RACE reads via MiXCR and lists one record per CDR3 protein. The table shows fewer than 1.5 million distinct CDR3 sequences, with 35% to 45% occurring only once. The sequence derives from a woman aged 18-29 years in good health. Sequenced input: blood.

Written as DNA, the CDR3 is TGTGCCTTCCTCCGATTGGGGGCAGAAAAAGAGACCCAGTACTTC. Its translation: CAFLRLGAEKETQYF. The rearrangement links TRBV30 to TRBJ2-5, with a tentative D call TRBD1 (6 bases). Trimming shortened V by 7 bases and J by 3 bases, and 21 bases separated the two germline ends. The V gene's germline CDR1 is GTSNPN and CDR2 SVGIG (reference sequence). This CDR3 region has 15 residues.